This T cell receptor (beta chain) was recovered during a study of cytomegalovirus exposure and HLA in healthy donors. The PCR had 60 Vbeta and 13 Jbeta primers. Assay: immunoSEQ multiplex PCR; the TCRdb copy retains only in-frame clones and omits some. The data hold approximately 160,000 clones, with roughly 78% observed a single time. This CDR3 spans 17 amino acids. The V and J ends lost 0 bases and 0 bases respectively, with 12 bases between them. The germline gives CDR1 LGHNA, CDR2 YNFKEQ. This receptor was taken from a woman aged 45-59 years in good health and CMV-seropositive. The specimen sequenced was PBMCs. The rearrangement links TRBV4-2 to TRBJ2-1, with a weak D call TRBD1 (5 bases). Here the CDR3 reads CASSQEPDSSSYNEQFF. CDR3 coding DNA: TGTGCCAGCAGCCAAGAGCCCGACAGCAGCTCCTACAATGAGCAGTTCTTC.